The rows below give T cell receptor beta chains drawn from one sample of a study of T-cell memory formation after mild COVID-19. TCRdb itself ran the 5' RACE reads through MiXCR, one entry per CDR3 protein. The repertoire has fewer than 600,000 distinct CDR3 sequences, 20% to 25% of them found once; the top ten carry roughly 8.3%. The sequencing sample was made of PBMCs or a T cell subset sorted from them (not recorded which). The receptor set was obtained from an adult woman who had mild COVID-19 (a few samples of this study predate the infection). Cell type and time point are not known. Each CDR3 is given with its conserved first and last residue. D genes are given only for firm matches. Size is stated for part of the rows, as once, few or many counts, or as a class when the clone is expanded.

abundance: -
v_gene: TRBV7-9
d_gene: TRBD2
j_gene: TRBJ2-1
CDR3aa: CASSTRGGRAVNEQFF
CDR3nt: TGTGCCAGCAGCACCCGGGGCGGGAGGGCCGTCAATGAGCAGTTCTTC

abundance: few
v_gene: TRBV5-1
d_gene: TRBD1
j_gene: TRBJ1-2
CDR3aa: CASSATGRIEDGYTF
CDR3nt: TGCGCCAGCAGCGCGACAGGGCGAATTGAGGATGGCTACACCTTC

abundance: few
v_gene: TRBV7-2
d_gene: TRBD2
j_gene: TRBJ2-1
CDR3aa: CASTPRRELASRNEQFF
CDR3nt: TGTGCCAGCACCCCGCGCAGGGAACTAGCGTCAAGGAATGAGCAGTTCTTC

abundance: -
v_gene: TRBV5-1
d_gene: -
j_gene: TRBJ2-6
CDR3aa: CASSWTSSSGANVLTF
CDR3nt: TGCGCCAGCAGCTGGACATCCTCCTCTGGGGCCAACGTCCTGACTTTC

abundance: -
v_gene: TRBV5-1
d_gene: -
j_gene: TRBJ2-3
CDR3aa: CASSLESRPTDTQYF
CDR3nt: TGCGCCAGCAGCTTGGAATCCAGGCCCACAGATACGCAGTATTTT

abundance: -
v_gene: TRBV2
d_gene: TRBD1
j_gene: TRBJ2-7
CDR3aa: CASRAGTGDPYEQYF
CDR3nt: TGTGCCAGCAGGGCCGGGACAGGGGACCCCTACGAGCAGTACTTC

abundance: -
v_gene: TRBV6-2/TRBV6-3
d_gene: -
j_gene: TRBJ2-5
CDR3aa: CASSFLGQAETQYF
CDR3nt: TGTGCCAGCAGTTTCCTTGGACAAGCGGAGACCCAGTACTTC

abundance: -
v_gene: TRBV20-1
d_gene: TRBD2
j_gene: TRBJ2-1
CDR3aa: CSAREGGSGSFFLGEQFF
CDR3nt: TGCAGTGCTAGAGAGGGAGGTAGCGGGAGCTTTTTTCTCGGTGAGCAGTTCTTC

abundance: few
v_gene: TRBV6-5
d_gene: TRBD1
j_gene: TRBJ2-7
CDR3aa: CASSPETGGRAYEQYF
CDR3nt: TGTGCCAGCAGCCCAGAAACAGGGGGCCGGGCTTACGAGCAGTACTTC

abundance: few
v_gene: TRBV5-1
d_gene: -
j_gene: TRBJ2-2
CDR3aa: CASSWGTDSNTGELFF
CDR3nt: TGCGCCAGCAGCTGGGGGACGGATTCGAACACCGGGGAGCTGTTTTTT

abundance: few
v_gene: TRBV7-6
d_gene: -
j_gene: TRBJ2-3
CDR3aa: CASSLAGLPPDTQYF
CDR3nt: TGTGCCAGCAGCTTAGCCGGGCTACCTCCGGATACGCAGTATTTT

abundance: few
v_gene: TRBV5-1
d_gene: TRBD2
j_gene: TRBJ2-5
CDR3aa: CASSLVPSGDKETQYF
CDR3nt: TGCGCCAGCAGCTTGGTGCCTAGCGGGGATAAAGAGACCCAGTACTTC

abundance: few
v_gene: TRBV3-1
d_gene: TRBD1
j_gene: TRBJ1-5
CDR3aa: CASSQDRMQPQHF
CDR3nt: TGTGCCAGCAGCCAGGACAGGATGCAGCCCCAGCATTTT

abundance: few
v_gene: TRBV20-1
d_gene: -
j_gene: TRBJ1-3
CDR3aa: CSATNGDTIYF
CDR3nt: TGCAGCGCCACCAACGGGGACACCATATATTTT

abundance: few
v_gene: TRBV4-1
d_gene: TRBD1
j_gene: TRBJ2-7
CDR3aa: CASSQGSGQGYEQYF
CDR3nt: TGCGCCAGCAGCCAAGGGTCCGGACAGGGGTACGAGCAGTACTTC

abundance: -
v_gene: TRBV4-2
d_gene: -
j_gene: TRBJ1-6
CDR3aa: CASSPEGMDLHF
CDR3nt: TGTGCCAGCAGCCCCGAAGGGATGGATCTCCACTTT

abundance: -
v_gene: TRBV20-1
d_gene: -
j_gene: TRBJ2-1
CDR3aa: CSARQGGNNEQFF
CDR3nt: TGCAGTGCTAGACAGGGTGGGAACAATGAGCAGTTCTTC

abundance: -
v_gene: TRBV21-1
d_gene: -
j_gene: TRBJ2-1
CDR3aa: CASSNRLAGSMDEQFF
CDR3nt: TGTGCCAGCAGCAATCGACTAGCGGGAAGTATGGATGAGCAGTTCTTC

abundance: few
v_gene: TRBV12-3/TRBV12-4
d_gene: -
j_gene: TRBJ2-3
CDR3aa: CASSPIGGTDTQYF
CDR3nt: TGTGCCAGCAGTCCCATTGGGGGCACAGATACGCAGTATTTT

abundance: many
v_gene: TRBV11-2
d_gene: -
j_gene: TRBJ2-7
CDR3aa: CASSLLQGYEQYF
CDR3nt: TGTGCCAGCAGCTTACTGCAGGGCTACGAGCAGTACTTC

abundance: -
v_gene: TRBV3-1
d_gene: TRBD2
j_gene: TRBJ2-3
CDR3aa: CASSQEWRGNQDTQYF
CDR3nt: TGTGCCAGCAGCCAGGAGTGGCGGGGGAATCAAGATACGCAGTATTTT

abundance: many
v_gene: TRBV4-2
d_gene: -
j_gene: TRBJ2-3
CDR3aa: CASSQDPGAVDTQYF
CDR3nt: TGTGCCAGCAGCCAAGATCCGGGGGCAGTGGATACGCAGTATTTT

abundance: -
v_gene: TRBV5-1
d_gene: -
j_gene: TRBJ1-4
CDR3aa: CASSLGPIREKLFF
CDR3nt: TGCGCCAGCAGCTTGGGTCCTATTAGAGAAAAACTGTTTTTT

abundance: few
v_gene: TRBV18
d_gene: -
j_gene: TRBJ2-6
CDR3aa: CASSPVSSGANVLTF
CDR3nt: TGTGCCAGCTCACCCGTGTCCTCTGGGGCCAACGTCCTGACTTTC

abundance: few
v_gene: TRBV9
d_gene: TRBD1
j_gene: TRBJ2-7
CDR3aa: CASSTGTVFYEQYF
CDR3nt: TGTGCCAGCAGCACCGGGACAGTGTTCTACGAGCAGTACTTC

abundance: few
v_gene: TRBV3-1
d_gene: TRBD2
j_gene: TRBJ2-1
CDR3aa: CASSQGGLVNEQFF
CDR3nt: TGTGCCAGCAGCCAAGGTGGACTAGTCAATGAGCAGTTCTTC

abundance: many
v_gene: TRBV5-1
d_gene: -
j_gene: TRBJ2-7
CDR3aa: CASSLVPGAYEQYF
CDR3nt: TGCGCCAGCAGCTTGGTTCCAGGAGCCTACGAGCAGTACTTC

abundance: few
v_gene: TRBV6-5
d_gene: TRBD1
j_gene: TRBJ1-1
CDR3aa: CASSRGGQGAFGAFF
CDR3nt: TGTGCCAGCAGCCGGGGGGGACAGGGGGCCTTTGGGGCTTTCTTT

abundance: many
v_gene: TRBV30
d_gene: -
j_gene: TRBJ2-6
CDR3aa: CAWSSGANVLTF
CDR3nt: TGTGCCTGGAGTTCTGGGGCCAACGTCCTGACTTTC

abundance: -
v_gene: TRBV27
d_gene: TRBD2
j_gene: TRBJ2-1
CDR3aa: CASSKLAGGTNEQFF
CDR3nt: TGTGCCAGCAGCAAACTAGCGGGGGGTACAAATGAGCAGTTCTTC

abundance: -
v_gene: TRBV30
d_gene: -
j_gene: TRBJ2-1
CDR3aa: CAWSSTGGDEQFF
CDR3nt: TGTGCCTGGAGTTCAACAGGGGGGGATGAGCAGTTCTTC

abundance: -
v_gene: TRBV20-1
d_gene: -
j_gene: TRBJ1-1
CDR3aa: CSARGTSTLAFF
CDR3nt: TGCAGTGCTAGAGGAACTAGTACACTGGCTTTCTTT

abundance: -
v_gene: TRBV7-9
d_gene: -
j_gene: TRBJ1-2
CDR3aa: CASSLQGRLSYGYTF
CDR3nt: TGTGCCAGCAGCCTACAGGGAAGGTTGAGCTATGGCTACACCTTC

abundance: -
v_gene: TRBV14
d_gene: -
j_gene: TRBJ1-1
CDR3aa: CASSQMQMNTEAFF
CDR3nt: TGTGCCAGCAGCCAGATGCAGATGAACACTGAAGCTTTCTTT

abundance: few
v_gene: TRBV12-3/TRBV12-4
d_gene: TRBD1
j_gene: TRBJ2-1
CDR3aa: CASSSPGQASRGQFF
CDR3nt: TGTGCCAGCAGTTCACCGGGACAGGCTTCCCGAGGGCAGTTCTTC

abundance: -
v_gene: TRBV7-8
d_gene: -
j_gene: TRBJ1-5
CDR3aa: CASSQYADRQNQPQHF
CDR3nt: TGTGCCAGCAGCCAATACGCGGACAGACAAAATCAGCCCCAGCATTTT

abundance: few
v_gene: TRBV4-1
d_gene: -
j_gene: TRBJ1-5
CDR3aa: CASSQFSNQPQHF
CDR3nt: TGCGCCAGCAGCCAGTTTAGCAATCAGCCCCAGCATTTT

abundance: few
v_gene: TRBV20-1
d_gene: TRBD2
j_gene: TRBJ2-1
CDR3aa: CSARDVASGLYNEQFF
CDR3nt: TGCAGTGCTAGAGATGTGGCTAGCGGCTTATACAATGAGCAGTTCTTC